One sample yielded the 24 T cell receptor beta chains listed below, sequenced in a study of cytomegalovirus exposure and HLA in healthy donors. TCRdb keeps only in-frame clones here, not all; method: immunoSEQ multiplex PCR. This table has about 56,000 clones, more than 80% appearing once. Sequenced: PBMCs. The receptor source for this set is a man aged 18 to 35 in good health and CMV-seronegative.

The chain combines TRBV5-4 with TRBJ1-4, with 11 positions matching TRBD1. The CDR3 spans 15 residues. Per germline, CDR1 SGHNT and CDR2 YYREEE (reference sequence). Trimming took 4 bases from V and 7 from J; bases not matched to a gene: 6. Here the CDR3 DNA reads TGTGCCAGCAGCCCCGGGACAGGGGGACTTGAAAAACTGTTTTTT. Amino acids: CASSPGTGGLEKLFF. Variable domain in full (rest from reference TRBV5-4 and TRBJ1-4): ETGVTQSPTHLIKTRGQQVTLRCSSQSGHNTVSWYQQALGQGPQFIFQYYREEENGRGNFPPRFSGLQFPNYSSELNVNALELDDSALYLCASSPGTGGLEKLFFGSGTQLSVL.

The chain carries TRBV19 and TRBJ2-1, with 12 bases lining up with TRBD2. The CDR3 consists of 15 residues. J lost 8 bases, V lost 7 bases, and 9 bases had no gene match. The germline V gene has CDR1 LNHDA and CDR2 SQIVND (reference sequence). The CDR3 sequence: CASTRLAGAFDEQFF. DNA of the CDR3: TGTGCCAGTACCCGACTAGCGGGAGCGTTCGATGAGCAGTTCTTC. Variable domain in full (rest from reference TRBV19 and TRBJ2-1): DGGITQSPKYLFRKEGQNVTLSCEQNLNHDAMYWYRQDPGQGLRLIYYSQIVNDFQKGDIAEGYSVSREKKESFPLTVTSAQKNPTAFYLCASTRLAGAFDEQFFGPGTRLTVL.

The V and J genes are TRBV9 and TRBJ2-3; 8 nucleotides match TRBD2. Germline loops: CDR1 SGDLS, CDR2 YYNGEE. V shed 4 bases, J shed 5 bases, and the junction held 12 bases outside the gene matches. This CDR3 is built from 16 residues. The CDR3 DNA reads TGTGCCAGCAGCCCAATAGCGGGGAGGGGTCGAGATACGCAGTATTTT. Amino acids: CASSPIAGRGRDTQYF.

The chain carries TRBV11-1 and TRBJ2-7; 9 bases align to TRBD2. This CDR3 region has 16 residues. Germline V gene lookup returns CDR1 SGHAT and CDR2 FQDESV (reference sequence). V shed 0 bases and J 5 bases; nucleotides not matched to a gene: 8. The CDR3 sequence: CASSLAPTSGQNEQYF. CDR3 nucleotides: TGTGCCAGCAGCTTAGCGCCGACTAGCGGACAGAACGAGCAGTACTTC.

V and J are TRBV28 and TRBJ1-2, with a possible D match to TRBD1 (5 bases). There are 12 residues in the CDR3. Germline CDR1 MDHEN, CDR2 SYDVKM. Trimming pared 6 bases from V and 8 bases from J, leaving 13 bases between. For the CDR3, the DNA is TGTGCCAGCAGCTCTGGGGGGAGAGGCTACACCTTC. It codes for CASSSGGRGYTF.

V usage is TRBV4-1 and J usage is TRBJ2-3, with 10 bases matching TRBD2. Germline V lookup: CDR1 MGHRA, CDR2 YSYEKL. Trimming removed 1 base from V and 6 bases from J; junction bases left unmatched: 7. The CDR3 extends over 16 amino acids. In DNA form, the CDR3 reads TGCGCCAGCAGCCAAGTACCAGCGGGAGGGCTGGATACGCAGTATTTT. Protein: CASSQVPAGGLDTQYF.

The chain carries TRBV10-3 and TRBJ2-1, with TRBD2 matching over 8 bases. CDR3 length: 16 amino acids. The junction had 13 bases not matched to a gene; V was cut back by 6 bases and J by 6 bases. Germline CDR1 ENHRY, CDR2 SYGVKD. The CDR3 region has the DNA TGTGCCATCAGCCCCAAAGGGGAGCGGGAGTTCAATGAGCAGTTCTTC. Translating it yields CAISPKGEREFNEQFF.

The chain carries TRBV5-5 and TRBJ2-1, with D perhaps TRBD2 (6 bases). V dropped 0 bases and J dropped 2 bases, with 6 bases sitting between them. Looked up from germline, CDR1 is SGHKS and CDR2 is YYEKEE (reference sequence). This CDR3 has 14 residues. CDR3 sequence (DNA): TGTGCCAGCAGCTTGGGCGGGGCCTACAATGAGCAGTTCTTC. The encoded protein is CASSLGGAYNEQFF. Drawing the rest from reference TRBV5-5 and TRBJ2-1, the complete variable domain is DAGVTQSPTHLIKTRGQQVTLRCSPISGHKSVSWYQQVLGQGPQFIFQYYEKEERGRGNFPDRFSARQFPNYSSELNVNALLLGDSALYLCASSLGGAYNEQFFGPGTRLTVL.

The chain recombines TRBV9 with TRBJ2-1; TRBD2 agrees at 8 bases. V trimming: 3 bases; J trimming: 10 bases; junction bases outside the gene matches: 9. Per the germline V gene, CDR1 is SGDLS and CDR2 is YYNGEE. This CDR3 has 14 residues. This CDR3 is CASSDGTSPPEQFF. CDR3 DNA: TGTGCCAGCAGCGACGGGACTAGTCCACCGGAGCAGTTCTTC.

The genes are TRBV4-2 and TRBJ2-7; TRBD1 aligns across 11 bases. V lost 1 base, J lost 2 bases, and 10 bases stayed unmatched. The CDR3 loop spans 18 amino acids. Per the germline V gene, CDR1 is LGHNA and CDR2 is YNFKEQ. In nucleotides, the CDR3 is TGTGCCAGCAGCCAAGCAGGCCCGGGACAGGGGGGAACCTACGAGCAGTACTTC. As protein: CASSQAGPGQGGTYEQYF.

The genes are TRBV2 and TRBJ1-5; TRBD1 is a possible D gene (5 bases). V lost 6 bases, J lost 5 bases, and 17 bases lay in between. The CDR3 is 15 residues long. Germline CDR1 is SNHLY and CDR2 is FYNNEI. In DNA form, the CDR3 reads TGTGCCAGCAGGCTAGTTGGGGGGATGGATCAGCCCCAGCATTTT. Its translation is CASRLVGGMDQPQHF.

The V and J genes are TRBV29-1 and TRBJ1-2, with a tentative D call TRBD1 (5 bases). CDR3 length equals 11 residues. Germline assignment: CDR1 SQVTM and CDR2 ANQGSEA. V lost 5 bases and J lost 6, with 10 bases in between. CDR3 nucleotide sequence: TGCAGCGTTCGCGCGGGGGATGGCTACACCTTC. This translates into CSVRAGDGYTF.

This chain links TRBV7-8 with TRBJ2-2, with 7 bases that match TRBD1. Losses at the gene ends were 4 bases for V and 11 bases for J; bases not matched to a gene: 10. Germline CDR1 is SGHVS and CDR2 is FQNEAQ. The CDR3 totals 14 residues. Here the CDR3 DNA reads TGTGCCAGCAGCTACCGGGACAGAAAGAGAGAGCTGTTTTTT. It specifies CASSYRDRKRELFF.

The chain couples TRBV5-6 to TRBJ2-3; weak D call: TRBD2 (6 bases). The V end lost 3 bases, the J end lost 7 bases, and 21 bases lay between the germline ends. Germline assignment: CDR1 SGHDT and CDR2 YYEEEE. The CDR3 has 16 residues. CDR3 bases: TGTGCCAGCAGCTACCCCGGGACTTCCAAAGGGAATACGCAGTATTTT. Translated: CASSYPGTSKGNTQYF.

CDR3 sequence (DNA): TGTGCCAGCAGCTTAGCCACAGGGGTCTACAATGAGCAGTTCTTC. Amino acids: CASSLATGVYNEQFF. The chain links TRBV7-2 to TRBJ2-1; 7 bases map to TRBD1. V was clipped by 0 bases and J by 3 bases; unmatched bases: 2. Germline CDR1 is SGHTA and CDR2 is FQGNSA. The CDR3 runs 15 residues.

The chain carries TRBV4-2 and TRBJ2-6; tentatively, D is TRBD1 (5 bases). Germline loops: CDR1 LGHNA, CDR2 YNFKEQ. Trimming shortened V by 0 bases and J by 8 bases, and 20 bases separated the two germline ends. This CDR3 contains 18 residues. CDR3 nucleotides: TGTGCCAGCAGCCAAGAGTATGGAACAGGCGCGTGGACCAACGTCCTGACTTTC. Translation: CASSQEYGTGAWTNVLTF.

The CDR3 sequence is CASSQDLRPQGVGGYTF. CDR3 DNA sequence: TGCGCCAGCAGCCAAGATCTCCGCCCACAGGGGGTCGGTGGCTACACCTTC. This chain links TRBV4-3 with TRBJ1-2, with 8 bases fitting TRBD1. This CDR3 comprises 17 residues. Germline loops: CDR1 LGHNA, CDR2 YSLEER. V shed 0 bases and J 7 bases; nucleotides not matched to a gene: 13.

V and J are TRBV27 and TRBJ2-5; a weak D match, TRBD2 (5 bases). CDR3 size: 13 residues. The V gene lost 1 base and the J gene lost 3 bases, with 6 bases spanning the gap. Looked up from germline, CDR1 is MNHEY and CDR2 is SMNVEV (reference sequence). CDR3 in DNA: TGTGCCAGCAGTTTATTCGGGGAAGAGACCCAGTACTTC. Its translation is CASSLFGEETQYF.

J is TRBJ2-5 and V is TRBV11-2; tentative D call: TRBD2 (6 bases). Germline V gives CDR1 SGHAT, CDR2 FQNNGV. V was cut by 5 bases and J by 2 bases, with 18 bases left in between. This CDR3 is built from 16 residues. The CDR3 loop is CASSPKSGVGQETQYF. The DNA for the CDR3 is TGTGCCAGCAGCCCCAAATCGGGGGTAGGGCAAGAGACCCAGTACTTC.

The chain is built from TRBV4-3 and TRBJ1-5; the match to TRBD1 covers 7 bases. CDR3 length: 16 residues. Trimming cost V 3 bases and J 1 base; bases outside gene matches: 6. Germline V lookup: CDR1 LGHNA, CDR2 YSLEER. The CDR3 loop reads CASSHDREVSNQPQHF. CDR3 DNA sequence: TGCGCCAGCAGCCATGACAGGGAGGTGAGCAATCAGCCCCAGCATTTT.

The genes are TRBV9 and TRBJ2-7, with 10 positions matching TRBD2. Per germline, CDR1 SGDLS and CDR2 YYNGEE. The CDR3 has 17 amino acids. V shed 3 bases and J 6 bases; nucleotides not matched to a gene: 15. The CDR3 protein is CASSGLDSGLAVPEQYF. The DNA for the CDR3 is TGTGCCAGCAGCGGATTAGATTCAGGACTAGCGGTTCCCGAGCAGTACTTC. Drawing the rest from reference TRBV9 and TRBJ2-7, the complete variable domain is DSGVTQTPKHLITATGQRVTLRCSPRSGDLSVYWYQQSLDQGLQFLIQYYNGEERAKGNILERFSAQQFPDLHSELNLSSLELGDSALYFCASSGLDSGLAVPEQYFGPGTRLTVT.

This clone was seen once. The gene calls are TRBV19 and TRBJ2-3, with D unclear. Germline values: CDR1 LNHDA, CDR2 SQIVND (reference sequence). Trimming took off 2 bases at V and 1 base at J, with 7 bases between the two ends. This CDR3 comprises 14 residues. CDR3 sequence reads: CASSILSGTDTQYF. Here the CDR3 DNA reads TGTGCCAGTAGTATACTGAGCGGCACAGATACGCAGTATTTT.

This rearrangement joins TRBV6-1 to TRBJ2-7, with D possibly being TRBD1 (6 bases). This CDR3 region has 15 residues. Trimming took off 4 bases at V and 3 bases at J, with 16 bases between the two ends. Germline V gene lookup returns CDR1 MNHNS and CDR2 SASEGT. The CDR3, as DNA: TGTGCCAGCAGTGCTGGACAGCTCGATATCTACGAGCAGTACTTC. It is translated as CASSAGQLDIYEQYF.

This clone was recorded once. Other DNA sequences in this specimen translate into the identical CDR3. The gene calls are TRBV5-1 and TRBJ2-1; possible D gene TRBD2, 7 bases. CDR1 and CDR2 (germline): SGHRS, YFSETQ. V lost 4 bases and J 9 bases, leaving 11 bases between the germline ends. The CDR3 length is 12 residues. The CDR3 sequence is CASSLRGGEQFF. CDR3 bases: TGCGCCAGCAGCCTTAGGGGGGGTGAGCAGTTCTTC.